Below, 5 T cell receptor beta chains from the same sample are listed, as sequenced in a study of T cells after yellow fever vaccination. TCRdb reanalysed the 5' RACE reads using MiXCR and keeps one entry per CDR3 protein. Of some 120,000 distinct CDR3 sequences listed, roughly 15% are singletons. The input for sequencing was CD8+ T cells sorted from PBMCs, taken 5 days after the yellow fever booster vaccination. These receptors came from a young man who received the YFV17D yellow fever vaccine.

The CDR3 coding sequence is TGCGCCAGCAGCTTGGGACAGGGGGCGCCTGGGGAGCTGTTTTTT. It specifies CASSLGQGAPGELFF. This sequence joins TRBV5-1 and TRBJ2-2; 10 bases are shared with TRBD1. The trim removed 0 bases at V and 8 bases at J, leaving 4 bases unmatched. From germline, CDR1 is SGHRS and CDR2 YFSETQ. This CDR3 spans 15 amino acids.

J is TRBJ1-5 and V is TRBV5-5; D unclear. Deletions cut 1 base from V and 0 bases from J, with 5 bases between. Germline CDR1 reads SGHKS; CDR2 reads YYEKEE (reference sequence). This CDR3 is 14 amino acids long. The CDR3 loop is CASSLTISNQPQHF. CDR3 nucleotide sequence: TGTGCCAGCAGCTTGACGATTAGCAATCAGCCCCAGCATTTT.

This clonotype was counted between two and nine times. The V and J genes are TRBV2 and TRBJ2-3; 12 bases line up with TRBD2. The CDR3 is made up of 17 amino acids. Germline CDR1 and CDR2: SNHLY and FYNNEI. With V trimmed by 6 bases and J by 0 bases, 7 bases remained unmatched. The CDR3 is CASRRTSGEGSTDTQYF. The CDR3 coding sequence is TGTGCCAGCAGGCGGACTAGCGGGGAGGGGAGCACAGATACGCAGTATTTT.

This chain connects TRBV30 to TRBJ2-3, with D perhaps being TRBD1 or TRBD2 (5 bases each). Trimming stripped 4 bases from V and 0 bases from J, with 11 bases between. CDR1 is GTSNPN and CDR2 is SVGIG in the germline V gene (reference sequence). The CDR3 contains 14 residues. Here the CDR3 DNA reads TGTGCCTGGAATGGGGGTTCTAGCACAGATACGCAGTATTTT. It specifies CAWNGGSSTDTQYF.

The chain has TRBV7-9 and TRBJ1-6; D is ambiguous. The CDR3 has 12 amino acids. Trimming cost V 5 bases and J 7 bases, with 6 bases left between them. The germline gives CDR1 SEHNR, CDR2 FQNEAQ (reference sequence). CDR3 region: CASSLGNSPLHF. CDR3 bases: TGTGCCAGCAGCCTTGGGAATTCACCCCTCCACTTT.